This TCR beta chain was sequenced in a study of blood T cell repertoires in COVID-19. Looking at the study overall: Donors in the United States, Italy and Spain gave samples during acute or convalescent COVID-19. PBMCs, B-cell-depleted T cells, or T cells provided the cDNA or gDNA that made up the material.

Original processing notes: Using reference gene primer amplification, nucleated cell counts were estimated. Data came from immunoSEQ multiplex PCR; TCRdb stores just in-frame clones and leaves some out. D and trimming were read from the DNA, whereas the V and J calls and clone size are those reported in that table. The sample has more than 200,000 clones, more than 70% seen once. Per germline, CDR1 SGDLS and CDR2 YYNGEE. The CDR3 runs 15 residues. The trim removed 0 bases at V and 5 bases at J, leaving 6 bases unmatched. Sequencing was carried out using peripheral blood. The clonotype was recovered from a woman between 40 and 55 years old who had recovered from COVID-19. The chain employs TRBV9 and TRBJ2-5; 8 bases align to TRBD2. CDR3: CASSVGRTSRETQYF. For the CDR3, the DNA is TGTGCCAGCAGCGTAGGCAGGACTAGCCGGGAGACCCAGTACTTC.